The T cell receptor beta chain under discussion was sequenced for a study of CD8 T cells in Susac syndrome. This CDR3 contains 11 residues. RNA was extracted with the RNeasy kit, and a quantity of 0.5 to 1 ug was reverse transcribed using random hexamers. TCR beta CDR3 was amplified by immunoSEQ covering 54 Vbeta and 13 Jbeta. TCRdb analysed the immunoSEQ multiplex PCR reads with MiXCR anew, one entry per CDR3 protein. The sample has about 120,000 distinct CDR3 sequences, around 94% seen once. From blood CD8+ and CD4+ T cells, the TCR beta chain was sequenced. Patients having Susac syndrome satisfied recently defined diagnostic criteria for definite or probable disease.

The receptor was isolated from a human donor with Susac syndrome. V usage is TRBV21-1 and J usage is TRBJ2-1; TRBD1 is the table's D call and was not checked against the DNA. TRBV21-1 is labeled a pseudogene. The sample was CD8+ T cells from PBMCs. The CDR3 DNA reads TGTGCCAGGGTAAACAGGAATGAGCAGTTCTTC. Its protein product is CARVNRNEQFF.